This T cell receptor (beta chain) was identified during a study of blood T cell repertoires in COVID-19. Study as a whole: The cDNA or gDNA used as material had been derived from T cells, B-cell-depleted T cells, or PBMCs.

The CDR3 is made up of 15 amino acids. Trimming at V came to 4 bases and at J to 1 base, leaving 6 bases not matched to a gene. Germline V gene lookup returns CDR1 MDHEN and CDR2 SYDVKM. Data came from immunoSEQ multiplex PCR; TCRdb stores just in-frame clones and leaves some out. Among approximately 270,000 clones listed, approximately 85% were seen once. The chain combines TRBV28 with TRBJ2-5; TRBD1 matches at 7 bases. The sample consisted of PBMCs or T cells enriched from blood (not recorded which). The source is a woman aged 45 to 65 who had recovered from COVID-19. The CDR3 sequence is CASSSPGQVQETQYF. In nucleotides, the CDR3 is TGTGCCAGCAGTTCTCCCGGACAGGTCCAAGAGACCCAGTACTTC.